The 27 T cell receptor beta chains in this list originate from one sample, sequenced in a study of control samples from healthy donors and cancer patients. Data came from immunoSEQ multiplex PCR; TCRdb stores just in-frame clones and leaves some out. The sample records around 110,000 clones, around 89% being singletons. The sequencing sample was made of PBMCs. The receptors shown here come from a woman aged 50 to 60 with colorectal cancer.

This chain uses TRBV30 with TRBJ2-7; perhaps TRBD1 as D (5 bases). The CDR3 contains 14 residues. The germline V gene encodes CDR1 GTSNPN and CDR2 SVGIG (reference sequence). The ends were cut back, 3 bases at V and 3 bases at J, with 15 bases in the middle. This CDR3 is CAWSSGRSFYEQYF. CDR3 coding DNA: TGTGCCTGGAGCTCAGGGCGTTCGTTCTACGAGCAGTACTTC.

The chain carries TRBV7-9 and TRBJ2-7, with 9 nucleotides matching TRBD1. The junction had 10 bases not matched to a gene; V was cut back by 5 bases and J by 5 bases. The germline gives CDR1 SEHNR, CDR2 FQNEAQ (reference sequence). The CDR3 covers 15 residues. As DNA, the CDR3 is TGTGCCAGCAGCGCGGGGACAGGGCAATCGAACGAGCAGTACTTC. Its protein is CASSAGTGQSNEQYF.

Only a few counts were recorded for this clone. The chain has TRBV12-3 or TRBV12-4 and TRBJ1-5; D unclear. This CDR3 has 13 amino acids. The V gene lost 5 bases and the J gene lost 5 bases, with 10 bases spanning the gap. This CDR3 is CASSVRKDQPQHF. For the CDR3, the DNA is TGTGCCAGCAGTGTCAGGAAGGATCAGCCCCAGCATTTT.

The J gene is TRBJ2-7, the V gene TRBV3-1 (or the pseudogene TRBV3-2); TRBD1 aligns across 7 bases. The CDR3 is 14 amino acids. V trimming: 4 bases; J trimming: 2 bases; junction bases outside the gene matches: 5. Germline CDR1 is LGHDT and CDR2 is YNNKEL (reference sequence). The CDR3 loop reads CASSRGTGAYEQYF. CDR3 bases: TGTGCCAGCAGCCGAGGAACAGGGGCCTACGAGCAGTACTTC.

The J gene is TRBJ1-3, the V gene TRBV2; D is uncertain. The CDR3 spans 14 residues. CDR1 is SNHLY, CDR2 FYNNEI, per germline. The germline V and J ends were trimmed by 4 bases and 1 base, with 8 bases remaining between them. This CDR3 reads CASSAGGSGNTIYF. The DNA for the CDR3 is TGTGCCAGCAGTGCGGGAGGGTCTGGAAACACCATATATTTT. The variable domain in full, with the rest retrieved from reference TRBV2 and TRBJ1-3, is EPEVTQTPSHQVTQMGQEVILRCVPISNHLYFYWYRQILGQKVEFLVSFYNNEISEKSEIFDDQFSVERPDGSNFTLKIRSTKLEDSAMYFCASSAGGSGNTIYFGEGSWLTVV.

The J gene is TRBJ2-7, the V gene TRBV5-1, with 7 bases fitting TRBD2. The V gene end was trimmed by 1 base and the J gene end by 3 bases; junction bases not matched to a gene: 7. Germline CDR1 reads SGHRS; CDR2 reads YFSETQ. The CDR3 contains 15 residues. In DNA form, the CDR3 reads TGCGCCAGCAGCTTGAAGCGGGAAAGTTTCTACGAGCAGTACTTC. Encoded protein: CASSLKRESFYEQYF.

Points on this clone: The junction departs from the called germline gene at one end, perhaps through a read error. This rearrangement joins TRBV3-1 (or the pseudogene TRBV3-2) to TRBJ1-2, with a tentative D call TRBD1 (5 bases). CDR1 is LGHDT, CDR2 YNNKEL, per germline (reference sequence). The length of the CDR3 is 16 residues. The CDR3 DNA is TGTGCCAGCAGCCAAGGAGCGTCCGGACACCTCTATGGCTGCACCTTC. Translated, it gives CASSQGASGHLYGCTF.

V usage is TRBV19 and J usage is TRBJ1-4; no clear D gene. Germline lookup yields CDR1 LNHDA and CDR2 SQIVND (reference sequence). The CDR3 extends over 12 amino acids. Trimming left V 7 bases short and J 7 bases short, with 10 bases between. The CDR3 here is CASKGRREKLFF. Written as DNA, the CDR3 is TGTGCCAGTAAAGGGCGACGTGAAAAACTGTTTTTT. Combining the CDR3 with reference TRBV19 and TRBJ1-4 gives the whole variable domain DGGITQSPKYLFRKEGQNVTLSCEQNLNHDAMYWYRQDPGQGLRLIYYSQIVNDFQKGDIAEGYSVSREKKESFPLTVTSAQKNPTAFYLCASKGRREKLFFGSGTQLSVL.

This clone has only one observation. The rearrangement uses TRBV18 and TRBJ2-7, with TRBD2 identical over 9 bases. Per germline, CDR1 KGHSH and CDR2 LQKENI. CDR3 length: 15 residues. The trim removed 9 bases at V and 1 base at J, leaving 10 bases unmatched. The chain's CDR3 is CASGVSGRRSYEQYF. In DNA form, the CDR3 reads TGTGCCAGTGGGGTCAGCGGGAGGCGATCCTACGAGCAGTACTTC.

V is TRBV18 and J is TRBJ1-3, with unresolved D. The germline V gene has CDR1 KGHSH and CDR2 LQKENI. The V and J ends lost 3 bases and 0 bases respectively, with 6 bases between them. This CDR3 has 14 residues. CDR3 amino acids: CASSPGDSGNTIYF. DNA of the CDR3: TGTGCCAGCTCACCCGGGGACTCTGGAAACACCATATATTTT.

CDR3 region: CSVAPQTDTQYF. CDR3 sequence (DNA): TGCAGCGTCGCCCCACAAACAGATACGCAGTATTTT. This chain links TRBV29-1 with TRBJ2-3; D ambiguous. The V gene's germline CDR1 is SQVTM and CDR2 ANQGSEA. This CDR3 comprises 12 residues. V was pared by 6 bases and J by 3 bases, with 10 bases between.

The chain links TRBV18 to TRBJ2-2, with D hard to call. Germline assignment: CDR1 KGHSH and CDR2 LQKENI. CDR3 length: 16 residues. Trimming shortened V by 1 base and J by 2 bases, and 11 bases separated the two germline ends. This chain's CDR3 is CASSPLYGENTGELFF. In nucleotides, the CDR3 is TGTGCCAGCTCACCACTCTACGGAGAAAACACCGGGGAGCTGTTTTTT. The variable domain in full, with the rest retrieved from reference TRBV18 and TRBJ2-2, is NAGVMQNPRHLVRRRGQEARLRCSPMKGHSHVYWYRQLPEEGLKFMVYLQKENIIDESGMPKERFSAEFPKEGPSILRIQQVVRGDSAAYFCASSPLYGENTGELFFGEGSRLTVL.

The rearrangement links TRBV28 to TRBJ2-2, with D perhaps TRBD2 (5 bases). CDR1 and CDR2 (germline): MDHEN, SYDVKM. V lost 7 bases and J 3 bases, leaving 6 bases between the germline ends. This CDR3 is 12 amino acids long. The DNA of the CDR3 is TGTGCCAGCACGGACTACACCGGGGAGCTGTTTTTT. This sequence encodes CASTDYTGELFF.

The chain recombines TRBV6-5 with TRBJ1-2, with D uncertain. V was cut by 2 bases and J by 3 bases, with 7 bases left in between. The CDR3 consists of 13 residues. Germline V lookup: CDR1 MNHEY, CDR2 SVGAGI. CDR3 sequence: CASSYREDYGYTF. The CDR3 coding sequence is TGTGCCAGCAGTTACCGAGAGGACTATGGCTACACCTTC.

V is TRBV6-2 or TRBV6-3 and J is TRBJ2-5; 7 bases line up with TRBD2. The CDR3 extends over 16 amino acids. V trimming: 2 bases; J trimming: 4 bases; junction bases outside the gene matches: 10. The V gene's germline CDR1 is MNHEY and CDR2 SVGEGT. The CDR3 loop reads CASSYLAAGIGETQYF. The DNA for the CDR3 is TGTGCCAGCAGTTACCTAGCGGCAGGAATAGGAGAGACCCAGTACTTC.

A remark on this clone: The junction differs from germline at one of its ends, possibly a read error. The chain has TRBV7-7 and TRBJ2-5; TRBD1 aligns across 9 bases. This CDR3 contains 15 residues. The germline CDR1 and CDR2 sequences are SSHAT and FNYEAQ (reference sequence). CDR3: CASSQTGTGRETQYF. The CDR3, as DNA: TGTGCTAGCAGCCAGACCGGGACAGGGAGGGAGACCCAGTACTTC.

V gene TRBV11-2 combines with J gene TRBJ2-3, with 10 bases aligning to TRBD2. There are 19 residues in the CDR3. V trimming: 1 base; J trimming: 1 base; junction bases outside the gene matches: 11. Germline V gene lookup returns CDR1 SGHAT and CDR2 FQNNGV. The CDR3 spells CASSLALAGGLDGTDTQYF. The CDR3 DNA follows: TGTGCCAGCAGCTTAGCGTTAGCGGGAGGTTTAGACGGCACAGATACGCAGTATTTT.

There are a few counts of this clone. One end of the junction is discordant with germline, which a read error may explain. The chain employs TRBV5-5 and TRBJ2-5, with 8 bases fitting TRBD2. The CDR3 runs 17 residues. Germline CDR1 and CDR2: SGHKS and YYEKEE (reference sequence). The CDR3, as DNA: TGTGCCCGCAGCTTGGCCTCGGGGGGGGCGGTCGGAGAGACCCAGTACTTC. Its translation: CARSLASGGAVGETQYF.

The genes are TRBV13 and TRBJ1-2; 7 bases are a match to TRBD1. Looked up from germline, CDR1 is PRHDT and CDR2 is FYEKMQ (reference sequence). After removal of 0 bases from V and 3 bases from J, the junction contained 7 bases not matched to a gene. The CDR3 covers 16 residues. CDR3 protein: CASSLGARQGHYGYTF. DNA for the CDR3: TGTGCCAGCAGCTTAGGCGCCCGACAGGGACACTATGGCTACACCTTC.

The chain carries TRBV5-1 and TRBJ1-4; 7 bases align to TRBD1. The CDR3 has 14 residues. Germline V gives CDR1 SGHRS, CDR2 YFSETQ. The V gene end was trimmed by 4 bases and the J gene end by 3 bases; junction bases not matched to a gene: 3. The CDR3 DNA is TGCGCCAGCAGCCCAGGGACAGCTAATGAAAAACTGTTTTTT. Its protein product is CASSPGTANEKLFF. The whole variable domain, filled in from reference TRBV5-1 and TRBJ1-4, reads KAGVTQTPRYLIKTRGQQVTLSCSPISGHRSVSWYQQTPGQGLQFLFEYFSETQRNKGNFPGRFSGRQFSNSRSEMNVSTLELGDSALYLCASSPGTANEKLFFGSGTQLSVL.

In the case of this clone: One junction end does not reproduce the germline sequence, and a read error may be involved. The gene calls are TRBV19 and TRBJ1-6; no reliable D call. Germline-derived CDR1 and CDR2 are LNHDA and SQIVND (reference sequence). The length of the CDR3 is 16 residues. This CDR3 reads CASNPSASSYNSPLHF. The CDR3 DNA reads TGTGCGAGTAACCCCTCCGCGAGCTCCTATAATTCACCCCTCCACTTT.

The chain combines TRBV24-1 with TRBJ2-7; TRBD1 matches at 7 bases. Trimming removed 3 bases from V and 3 bases from J; junction bases left unmatched: 4. This CDR3 region has 14 residues. Germline V CDR1 and CDR2: KGHDR, SFDVKD. This CDR3 reads CATSDRQGGYEQYF. The CDR3 DNA is TGTGCCACCAGTGATAGACAGGGTGGCTACGAGCAGTACTTC.

The CDR3 DNA reads TGTGCCAGCAGCGACAGGGGGCTAGGCTACACCTTC. Translated, it gives CASSDRGLGYTF. This chain uses TRBV28 with TRBJ1-2; TRBD1 aligns across 10 bases. Losses at the gene ends were 6 bases for V and 8 bases for J; bases not matched to a gene: 3. The CDR3 loop spans 12 amino acids. Germline-derived CDR1 and CDR2 are MDHEN and SYDVKM.

The chain has TRBV2 and TRBJ2-7, with 7 bases identical to TRBD1. CDR1 is SNHLY and CDR2 is FYNNEI in the germline V gene. The ends lost 1 base at V and 3 bases at J; junction bases unmatched: 3. The CDR3 runs to 14 residues. CDR3 loop: CASSEGAGGYEQYF. The CDR3 DNA follows: TGTGCCAGCAGTGAAGGTGCAGGGGGCTACGAGCAGTACTTC.

This chain uses TRBV19 with TRBJ2-3; TRBD2 is a possible D gene (5 bases). CDR1 is LNHDA and CDR2 is SQIVND in the germline V gene (reference sequence). This CDR3 has 14 residues. Trimming removed 0 bases at V and 2 bases at J, with 6 bases between. As DNA, the CDR3 is TGTGCCAGTAGTATAGAGCGGGTCACAGATACGCAGTATTTT. It specifies CASSIERVTDTQYF.

This clone was seen only once. This chain uses TRBV7-3 with TRBJ2-3; TRBD2 agrees at 11 bases. With 3 bases clipped from V and 2 bases from J, the junction kept 16 bases outside the gene matches. The CDR3 covers 20 residues. CDR1 and CDR2 from the germline V gene are SGHTA and FQGTGA. CDR3 amino acids: CASSLDFLASSGGPTDTQYF. Written as DNA, the CDR3 is TGTGCCAGCAGCTTGGACTTTCTTGCCTCTAGCGGGGGGCCCACAGATACGCAGTATTTT.

The chain carries TRBV6-1 and TRBJ1-4; possible D gene TRBD1, 6 bases. CDR1 and CDR2 (germline): MNHNS, SASEGT. V gave up 1 base and J gave up 4 bases, with 7 bases separating them. This CDR3 comprises 14 residues. CDR3 sequence (DNA): TGTGCCAGCAGTGAAGGACAGGATAATGAAAAACTGTTTTTT. Translated: CASSEGQDNEKLFF.